This T cell receptor (beta chain) was captured by sequencing in a study of T cell responses to AZD1222 COVID-19 vaccine. For the study at large: Second-dose timings of about 4 or about 12 weeks were pooled.

The CDR3 is 16 residues long. Trimming removed 1 base from V and 0 bases from J, with 9 bases in between. In germline, CDR1 is MGHRA, CDR2 YSYEKL. Regarding this clone: What it binds is unknown.

Whole-study results and caveats: When two AZD1222 doses had been given, Spike-specific TCR breadth and depth rose. There were mostly white British donors and more females than males, and clonal diversity was possibly underestimated.

Profiling relied on immunoSEQ multiplex PCR, and the TCRdb table lists in-frame clones only, not all of them. The sample contains 150,000 or so clones, around nine tenths of which appear only once. This TCR was sampled from an adult in good health. The sequences come from peripheral blood, collected on day 0 of AZD1222 vaccination. The rearrangement uses TRBV4-1 and TRBJ2-2; D is undetermined. The CDR3: CASSQADRPNTGELFF. CDR3 sequence (DNA): TGCGCCAGCAGCCAAGCTGACCGACCGAACACCGGGGAGCTGTTTTTT.